The 32 T cell receptor beta chains listed next were all sequenced from one sample in a study of CD8 T cells in Susac syndrome. RNA in amounts of about 0.5 to 1 ug was reverse transcribed with random hexamers. TCRdb re-derived calls from the immunoSEQ multiplex PCR reads in MiXCR, one entry per CDR3 protein. In the table there are about 73,000 distinct CDR3 sequences, roughly 94% of which are singletons. Sequencing used CD8+ T cells from PBMCs. The receptors derive from a human donor with multiple sclerosis.

V gene TRBV6-1 combines with J gene TRBJ2-3; 9 bases map to TRBD2. Germline CDR1 reads MNHNS; CDR2 reads SASEGT. Trimming cost V 1 base and J 6 bases; bases outside gene matches: 8. The CDR3 spans 16 residues. Here the CDR3 DNA reads TGTGCCAGCAGTGAAGACTGGCGGGAGGGAAAGGATACGCAGTATTTT. Encoded protein: CASSEDWREGKDTQYF.

This chain uses TRBV30 with TRBJ1-3; D call uncertain. From germline, CDR1 is GTSNPN and CDR2 SVGIG (reference sequence). The CDR3 runs 14 residues. Trimming stripped 2 bases from V and 9 bases from J, with 17 bases between. CDR3 region: CAWSYALRESTIYF. The DNA of the CDR3 is TGTGCCTGGAGTTATGCTCTTCGGGAGAGCACCATATATTTT.

This clonotype was detected once. This sequence joins TRBV5-6 and TRBJ1-1, with a possible D match to TRBD1 (5 bases). CDR1 and CDR2 from the germline V gene are SGHDT and YYEEEE. Trimming took 1 base from V and 6 from J, leaving 10 bases between them. The CDR3 contains 13 residues. The CDR3 region has the DNA TGTGCCAGCAGCTTGAACTGGGGCGCTGAAGCTTTCTTT. It specifies CASSLNWGAEAFF.

The rearrangement links TRBV29-1 to TRBJ2-2; D perhaps matches TRBD1 (6 bases). In germline, CDR1 is SQVTM, CDR2 ANQGSEA. The CDR3 runs to 12 residues. In DNA, the CDR3 is TGCAGTTCCACAGGGAGCGCCGGGGAGCTGTTTTTT. Protein: CSSTGSAGELFF.

This clonotype has just a few counts. This chain uses TRBV6-5 with TRBJ2-7; 9 bases map to TRBD1. With 6 bases clipped from V and 4 bases from J, the junction kept 4 bases outside the gene matches. This CDR3 is built from 13 residues. Germline values: CDR1 MNHEY, CDR2 SVGAGI. CDR3 sequence (DNA): TGTGCCAGCAGCCCCGGGACAGGGTACGAGCAGTACTTC. Amino acids: CASSPGTGYEQYF.

The genes are TRBV7-9 and TRBJ2-5; TRBD1 is a possible D gene (6 bases). Trimming took off 2 bases at V and 2 bases at J, with 9 bases between the two ends. Germline V lookup: CDR1 SEHNR, CDR2 FQNEAQ (reference sequence). The CDR3 runs 14 residues. CDR3 region: CASSLSGTQETQYF. The CDR3 nucleotides read TGTGCCAGCAGCTTATCGGGGACACAAGAGACCCAGTACTTC.

Only one count was recorded for this clonotype. DNA for the CDR3: TGTGCTAGTGGTTTGGGGGGCACTGAAGCTTTCTTT. As protein: CASGLGGTEAFF. V gene TRBV12-5 combines with J gene TRBJ1-1; the D is unclear. V was clipped by 1 base and J by 4 bases, with 4 bases between them. This CDR3 contains 12 residues. Per the germline V gene, CDR1 is LGHNT and CDR2 is FRNRAP.

The chain combines TRBV30 with TRBJ2-7; TRBD1 might be the D (5 bases). The CDR3 sequence is 15 residues long. V shed 4 bases and J shed 6 bases, with 22 bases lying between them. Per germline, CDR1 GTSNPN and CDR2 SVGIG (reference sequence). The CDR3 region is CAWKPTNRYLCEQYF. The CDR3 DNA sequence: TGTGCCTGGAAACCTACGAACAGGTACTTATGCGAGCAGTACTTC.

The chain recombines TRBV7-9 with TRBJ2-3; no clear D. V was clipped by 7 bases and J by 0 bases, with 14 bases between them. CDR1 and CDR2 (germline): SEHNR, FQNEAQ (reference sequence). The CDR3 loop spans 15 amino acids. The CDR3 DNA reads as TGTGCCAGCACCCTTGGTACAGCTAGCACAGATACGCAGTATTTT. It codes for CASTLGTASTDTQYF. Full variable domain (missing parts from reference TRBV7-9 and TRBJ2-3): DTGVSQNPRHKITKRGQNVTFRCDPISEHNRLYWYRQTLGQGPEFLTYFQNEAQLEKSRLLSDRFSAERPKGSFSTLEIQRTEQGDSAMYLCASTLGTASTDTQYFGPGTRLTVL.

This rearrangement joins TRBV28 to TRBJ2-1; D not resolved. Deletions cut 3 bases from V and 7 bases from J, with 4 bases between. Germline V gene sequence: CDR1 MDHEN, CDR2 SYDVKM. This CDR3 is 11 amino acids long. CDR3 DNA: TGTGCCAGCAGTTTTATGAATGAGCAGTTCTTC. This sequence encodes CASSFMNEQFF. Based on the CDR3 plus reference TRBV28 and TRBJ2-1, the full variable domain is DVKVTQSSRYLVKRTGEKVFLECVQDMDHENMFWYRQDPGLGLRLIYFSYDVKMKEKGDIPEGYSVSREKKERFSLILESASTNQTSMYLCASSFMNEQFFGPGTRLTVL.

For the CDR3, the DNA is TGTGCCAGCAGTCTCTGGACAGGGGGGAGCTCTGGGGCCAACGTCCTGACTTTC. Encoded protein: CASSLWTGGSSGANVLTF. This chain connects TRBV27 to TRBJ2-6; the match to TRBD1 covers 10 bases. After removal of 5 bases from V and 0 bases from J, the junction contained 7 bases not matched to a gene. The CDR3 extends over 18 amino acids. The V gene's germline CDR1 is MNHEY and CDR2 SMNVEV (reference sequence).

The rearrangement uses TRBV4-1 and TRBJ2-7; D tentatively reads TRBD1 or TRBD2 (5 bases each). V shed 4 bases and J shed 6 bases, with 13 bases lying between them. There are 13 residues in the CDR3. CDR1 is MGHRA, CDR2 YSYEKL, per germline. For the CDR3, the DNA is TGCGCCAGCAGCCCGTCAGGGAGTCTCGAGCAGTACTTC. Encoded protein: CASSPSGSLEQYF.

This chain joins TRBV27 and TRBJ2-7; maybe TRBD1 (6 bases). Trimming cost V 7 bases and J 1 base, with 26 bases left between them. In germline, CDR1 is MNHEY, CDR2 SMNVEV (reference sequence). This CDR3 has 18 amino acids. DNA for the CDR3: TGTGCCAGCACCAGTGGGGGACCCGGAGGCAGGGGATCCTACGAGCAGTACTTC. It translates to CASTSGGPGGRGSYEQYF.

The rearrangement links TRBV7-2 to TRBJ1-5; 7 nucleotides align to TRBD1. After removal of 5 bases from V and 2 bases from J, the junction contained 12 bases not matched to a gene. The CDR3 is 17 residues long. Germline CDR1 and CDR2: SGHTA and FQGNSA. This chain's CDR3 is CASSGTVTHEGNQPQHF. The CDR3 nucleotides read TGTGCCAGCAGCGGGACAGTGACCCACGAGGGCAATCAGCCCCAGCATTTT.

V usage is TRBV6-2 or TRBV6-3 and J usage is TRBJ2-7; a possible D gene is TRBD1 (6 bases). With 0 bases removed from V and 3 bases from J, the gap between germline ends came to 15 bases. This CDR3 region has 16 residues. Germline V gives CDR1 MNHEY, CDR2 SVGEGT. The CDR3 DNA follows: TGTGCCAGCAGTTACTCGGTCTCGAGGGGGAGCTACGAGCAGTACTTC. Amino acids: CASSYSVSRGSYEQYF.

The chain employs TRBV5-4 and TRBJ1-4; TRBD1 aligns across 7 bases. The CDR3 consists of 13 residues. The germline CDR1 and CDR2 sequences are SGHNT and YYREEE (reference sequence). V dropped 0 bases and J dropped 12; count of bases not matched to a gene: 5. The DNA of the CDR3 is TGTGCCAGCAGCTTGGTTCAGGGGGAGGAACTGTTTTTT. It encodes CASSLVQGEELFF.

This clonotype was picked up one time. The rearrangement links TRBV7-9 to TRBJ1-1, with a tentative D call TRBD1 (5 bases). The CDR3 totals 17 residues. Germline lookup yields CDR1 SEHNR and CDR2 FQNEAQ (reference sequence). Deletions cut 1 base from V and 5 bases from J, with 20 bases between. CDR3 loop: CASSLGPGRGVRTEAFF. The DNA of the CDR3 is TGTGCCAGCAGCTTAGGCCCAGGTAGGGGCGTACGGACTGAAGCTTTCTTT. Combining the CDR3 with reference TRBV7-9 and TRBJ1-1 gives the whole variable domain DTGVSQNPRHKITKRGQNVTFRCDPISEHNRLYWYRQTLGQGPEFLTYFQNEAQLEKSRLLSDRFSAERPKGSFSTLEIQRTEQGDSAMYLCASSLGPGRGVRTEAFFGQGTRLTVV.

This chain joins TRBV7-6 and TRBJ2-6; TRBD1 aligns across 7 bases. V trimming: 5 bases; J trimming: 1 base; junction bases outside the gene matches: 11. Germline V gives CDR1 SGHVS, CDR2 FNYEAQ. This CDR3 contains 18 residues. The DNA of the CDR3 is TGTGCCAGCAGCCTTCTGACAGGGAGAGGGTCTGGGGCCAACGTCCTGACTTTC. It codes for CASSLLTGRGSGANVLTF.

The CDR3 DNA is TGCAGCACCGGGACAGGGGGGGAAAAACTGTTTTTT. Amino acid sequence: CSTGTGGEKLFF. The chain employs TRBV29-1 and TRBJ1-4; TRBD1 aligns across 11 bases. CDR1 is SQVTM and CDR2 is ANQGSEA in the germline V gene. This CDR3 comprises 12 residues. V lost 8 bases to trimming and J lost 8 bases; unmatched junction nucleotides: 4. Drawing the rest from reference TRBV29-1 and TRBJ1-4, the complete variable domain is SAVISQKPSRDICQRGTSLTIQCQVDSQVTMMFWYRQQPGQSLTLIATANQGSEATYESGFVIDKFPISRPNLTFSTLTVSNMSPEDSSIYLCSTGTGGEKLFFGSGTQLSVL.

The chain joins TRBV3-1 to TRBJ1-1; no reliable D call. CDR3 size: 14 residues. Trimming took 2 bases from V and 1 from J, leaving 8 bases between them. Germline CDR1 is LGHDT and CDR2 is YNNKEL (reference sequence). CDR3 sequence (DNA): TGTGCCAGCAGCCAAACCACCGAGAACACTGAAGCTTTCTTT. Translated, it gives CASSQTTENTEAFF.

The chain joins TRBV4-3 to TRBJ1-2; the D is unclear. Germline-derived CDR1 and CDR2 are LGHNA and YSLEER. Trimming removed 0 bases from V and 0 bases from J, with 8 bases in between. The CDR3 totals 15 residues. In DNA, the CDR3 is TGCGCCAGCAGCCAAGATCGGTTAGCTAACTATGGCTACACCTTC. The encoded protein is CASSQDRLANYGYTF.

The gene calls are TRBV5-5 and TRBJ2-5; the match to TRBD2 covers 8 bases. Germline V lookup: CDR1 SGHKS, CDR2 YYEKEE (reference sequence). This CDR3 contains 16 residues. Trimming cost V 3 bases and J 0 bases; bases outside gene matches: 7. The CDR3 region is CASSWGTLADQETQYF. CDR3 nucleotide sequence: TGTGCCAGCAGCTGGGGGACACTAGCGGACCAAGAGACCCAGTACTTC. The complete variable domain, with remaining parts taken from reference TRBV5-5 and TRBJ2-5, reads DAGVTQSPTHLIKTRGQQVTLRCSPISGHKSVSWYQQVLGQGPQFIFQYYEKEERGRGNFPDRFSARQFPNYSSELNVNALLLGDSALYLCASSWGTLADQETQYFGPGTRLLVL.

Note on this clonotype: The junction does not match germline at one end; this may be a read error. The chain joins TRBV7-9 to TRBJ1-5; perhaps TRBD1 as D (6 bases). This CDR3 has 15 amino acids. Germline V CDR1 and CDR2: SEHNR, FQNEAQ (reference sequence). The CDR3 DNA reads TGTGCCAGCAGCTTAGCACAGGGTGGCAACCAGCCCCAGCATTTT. It codes for CASSLAQGGNQPQHF.

The gene calls are TRBV21-1 and TRBJ1-1. TRBV21-1 is annotated as a pseudogene. This CDR3 comprises 11 residues. The CDR3 DNA reads TGTGCCAGGTCGACGCGCTCTCAAGCTTTCTTT. Its protein is CARSTRSQAFF.

The DNA for the CDR3 is TGTGCCAGCAGCCTAAATCCGTGGGGGAAAGAGACTGGGGCCAACGTCCTGACTTTC. Protein sequence: CASSLNPWGKETGANVLTF. V and J are TRBV9 and TRBJ2-6; D may correspond to TRBD1 or TRBD2 (5 bases each). V lost 4 bases to trimming and J lost 2 bases, with 22 bases between them. Germline V lookup: CDR1 SGDLS, CDR2 YYNGEE. The CDR3 length is 19 residues.

The CDR3 loop reads CASSFQDRDQPQHF. Written as DNA, the CDR3 is TGCGCCAGCAGCTTTCAGGACAGGGATCAGCCCCAGCATTTT. The V gene is TRBV4-1, the J gene TRBJ1-5, with 8 positions matching TRBD1. The CDR3 consists of 14 residues. V dropped 5 bases and J dropped 5; count of bases not matched to a gene: 5. Germline V gene sequence: CDR1 MGHRA, CDR2 YSYEKL.

The J gene is TRBJ2-7, the V gene TRBV7-2; no clear D gene. The CDR3 totals 11 residues. Trimming took off 6 bases at V and 3 bases at J, with 6 bases between the two ends. Germline V CDR1 and CDR2: SGHTA, FQGNSA. The CDR3 here is CASSSLYEQYF. CDR3 in DNA: TGTGCCAGCAGTTCCCTCTACGAGCAGTACTTC.

This rearrangement joins TRBV3-1 to TRBJ1-1; D call uncertain. The V and J ends lost 0 bases and 4 bases respectively, with 6 bases between them. This CDR3 has 13 amino acids. Germline V gives CDR1 LGHDT, CDR2 YNNKEL (reference sequence). The CDR3 spells CASSQDLSTEAFF. The CDR3 region has the DNA TGTGCCAGCAGCCAAGATCTAAGCACTGAAGCTTTCTTT.

This rearrangement joins TRBV6-5 to TRBJ1-6, with D maybe TRBD1 (6 bases). The CDR3 contains 16 residues. Germline V gene sequence: CDR1 MNHEY, CDR2 SVGAGI. V was trimmed by 0 bases and J by 9 bases, leaving 15 bases between them. For the CDR3, the DNA is TGTGCCAGCAGTTACTCACCCAGGGGCCGGAGTTCACCCCTCCACTTT. It codes for CASSYSPRGRSSPLHF.

The genes are TRBV30 and TRBJ1-2; D remains ambiguous. CDR3 length: 14 amino acids. V was clipped by 3 bases and J by 2 bases, with 13 bases between them. Germline loops: CDR1 GTSNPN, CDR2 SVGIG (reference sequence). The CDR3 bases are TGTGCCTGGAGACCTAGGGCCGTCAACTATGGCTACACCTTC. This codes for CAWRPRAVNYGYTF.

The chain links TRBV12-5 to TRBJ1-5; D is unclear. The CDR3 runs to 15 residues. Trimming took 5 bases from V and 0 from J, leaving 11 bases between them. CDR1 is LGHNT and CDR2 is FRNRAP in the germline V gene. The CDR3 here is CASGPPSGSNQPQHF. CDR3 bases: TGTGCTAGTGGTCCCCCATCGGGTAGCAATCAGCCCCAGCATTTT.

This chain links TRBV19 with TRBJ2-5, with TRBD1 matching over 9 bases. V was pared by 1 base and J by 4 bases, with 10 bases of the junction left unmatched. The CDR3 runs 17 residues. Germline lookup yields CDR1 LNHDA and CDR2 SQIVND (reference sequence). CDR3 amino acids: CASSIALDRGRRETQYF. The DNA of the CDR3 is TGTGCCAGTAGTATAGCCTTGGACAGGGGCCGGCGAGAGACCCAGTACTTC.